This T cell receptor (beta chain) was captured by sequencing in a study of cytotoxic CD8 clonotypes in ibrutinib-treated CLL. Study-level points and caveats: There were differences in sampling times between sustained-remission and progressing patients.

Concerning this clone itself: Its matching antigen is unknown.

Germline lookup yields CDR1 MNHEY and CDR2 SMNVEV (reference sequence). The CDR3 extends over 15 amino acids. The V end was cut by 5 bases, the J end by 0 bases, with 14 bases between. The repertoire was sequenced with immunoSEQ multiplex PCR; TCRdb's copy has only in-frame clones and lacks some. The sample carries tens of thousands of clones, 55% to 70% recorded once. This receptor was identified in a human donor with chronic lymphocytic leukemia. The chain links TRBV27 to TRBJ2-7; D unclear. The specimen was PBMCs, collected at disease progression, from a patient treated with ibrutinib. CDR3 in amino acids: CASSQLARSSYEQYF. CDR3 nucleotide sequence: TGTGCCAGCAGTCAACTGGCCCGGAGCTCCTACGAGCAGTACTTC.